Below are 2 T cell receptor beta chains sequenced from a single sample in a study of molecular identifiers for immune sequencing clone quantification. TCRdb independently ran MiXCR on the PCR reads; one entry per CDR3 protein. The table records approximately 670,000 distinct CDR3 sequences, roughly 21% of them present only once. Sequenced sample: naive CD8+ T cells from blood, with Jurkat cell RNA spiked in. Noted subset: FACS-sorted CD8+CD4-CCR7+CD45RA+ naive T cells. Receptors were obtained from a human donor in good health. Some libraries in this study had Jurkat cell RNA spiked in.

Notes on this clonotype: One base away lies a much larger clone, so this may be a sequencing read error. This sequence joins TRBV19 and TRBJ1-2; perhaps TRBD1 as D (5 bases). The germline gives CDR1 LNHDA, CDR2 SQIVND (reference sequence). The CDR3 has 15 residues. Deletions cut 1 base from V and 8 bases from J, with 17 bases between. The CDR3 nucleotides read TGTGCCAGTAGTATAGGAACTCGGGACGTCAGCGGCTACACCTTC. This gives the protein CASSIGTRDVSGYTF.

The chain joins TRBV20-1 to TRBJ1-2, with 7 positions matching TRBD1. Trimming took 0 bases from V and 4 from J; bases not matched to a gene: 5. The CDR3 spans 14 residues. Germline CDR1 is DFQATT and CDR2 is SNEGSKA (reference sequence). CDR3 sequence: CSARETGVGYGYTF. The CDR3 DNA follows: TGCAGTGCTAGAGAAACAGGGGTTGGCTATGGCTACACCTTC.